This T cell receptor (beta chain) originates from a study of immune heterogeneity within non-small cell lung tumors. This clonotype was seen repeatedly, ten times or more. As yet, its antigen is unknown. Study findings and constraints: Local T-cell clonality was recorded as moderately but significantly correlated with local tumor mutational burden, with R around 0.33.

With approximately 0.6 ug used per sample, the template was genomic DNA from bulk tumor. Every primary tumor yielded several biopsies, spaced far apart, that were taken during surgery. Samples came from untreated patients having curative surgery for newly diagnosed non-small cell lung cancer. The TCR beta CDR3 region underwent multiplex PCR amplification with 32 V and 13 J primers. TCRdb fed the multiplex PCR reads into MiXCR, producing one record per CDR3 protein. The profile covers about 9,600 distinct CDR3 sequences, with roughly a third appearing a single time and approximately 11% taken by the ten largest. Germline lookup yields CDR1 MNHNS and CDR2 SASEGT. The CDR3 runs to 15 residues. The ends lost 6 bases at V and 8 bases at J; junction bases unmatched: 13.

The chain uses TRBV6-1 and TRBJ2-1, with TRBD1 matching 7 bases. Specimen: lung tumor tissue. The TCR originated in a man aged 60-69 years with non-small cell lung cancer. CDR3 in DNA: TGTGCCAGCAGCCCCGACAGGGTAACATCATATGAGCAGTTCTTC. Translation: CASSPDRVTSYEQFF.